In its sample, the clone carrying this TCR beta chain was seen a few times. This sample's TCRbeta library carried unique molecular identifier barcodes. TCRdb reanalysed the PCR reads using MiXCR and keeps one entry per CDR3 protein. Of hundreds of thousands of distinct CDR3 sequences listed, 16% were seen once; the top ten hold under 1.2%. The source of the sample is a study of T-cell reconstitution after alpha-beta-depleted transplantation in children. The CDR3 consists of 16 residues. Per germline, CDR1 SGHTS and CDR2 YDEGEE. Trimming removed 7 bases from V and 7 bases from J, with 24 bases in between.

Here the sequenced sample was PBMCs from the stem cell graft donor, taken from the stem cell graft. This TCR was sampled from a human donor who donated a stem cell graft to a child with acute myeloid leukemia. The V and J genes are TRBV5-8 and TRBJ2-1, with D perhaps matching TRBD1 (6 bases). CDR3 protein: CASQPTTGTGGNEQFF. In DNA, the CDR3 is TGTGCCAGCCAACCAACCACAGGGACGGGTGGGAATGAGCAGTTCTTC.